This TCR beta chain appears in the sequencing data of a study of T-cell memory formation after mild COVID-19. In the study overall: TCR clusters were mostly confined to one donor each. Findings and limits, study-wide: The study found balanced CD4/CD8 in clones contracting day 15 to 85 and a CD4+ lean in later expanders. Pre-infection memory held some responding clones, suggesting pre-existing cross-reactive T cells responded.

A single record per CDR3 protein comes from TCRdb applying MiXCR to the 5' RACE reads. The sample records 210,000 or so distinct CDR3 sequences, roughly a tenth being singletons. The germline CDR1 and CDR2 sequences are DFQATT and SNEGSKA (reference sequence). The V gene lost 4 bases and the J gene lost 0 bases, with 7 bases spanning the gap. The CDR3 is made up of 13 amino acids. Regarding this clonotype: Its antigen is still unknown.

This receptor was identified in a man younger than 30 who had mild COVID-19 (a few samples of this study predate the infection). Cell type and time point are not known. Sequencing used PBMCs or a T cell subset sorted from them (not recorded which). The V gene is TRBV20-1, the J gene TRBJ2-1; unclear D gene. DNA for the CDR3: TGCAGTGCTAACCGACCCTCCTACAATGAGCAGTTCTTC. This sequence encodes CSANRPSYNEQFF.